This T cell receptor beta chain was captured in a study of cytomegalovirus exposure and HLA in healthy donors. Study-wide context: Early released data comprised 80 million to 100 million unique TCRs from HLA-typed donors.

With respect to this clone: What it recognizes is unknown.

Whole-study results and caveats: A classifier reportedly called cytomegalovirus status with high sensitivity and specificity.

CDR3 length equals 16 residues. Deletions cut 1 base from V and 1 base from J, with 13 bases between. Germline assignment: CDR1 LGHNA and CDR2 YSLEER. 60 Vbeta and 13 Jbeta primers were used in PCR. This table comes from immunoSEQ multiplex PCR, and its TCRdb copy is limited to in-frame clones, with some not included. The sample has more than 55,000 clones; 83% are singletons. This chain connects TRBV4-3 to TRBJ1-2, with D unresolved. The clonotype originates from a man younger than 45 in good health and CMV-seronegative. Input material: PBMCs. The CDR3 region is CASSQVGSPFNYGYTF. DNA of the CDR3: TGCGCCAGCAGCCAAGTGGGCAGCCCTTTTAACTATGGCTACACCTTC.